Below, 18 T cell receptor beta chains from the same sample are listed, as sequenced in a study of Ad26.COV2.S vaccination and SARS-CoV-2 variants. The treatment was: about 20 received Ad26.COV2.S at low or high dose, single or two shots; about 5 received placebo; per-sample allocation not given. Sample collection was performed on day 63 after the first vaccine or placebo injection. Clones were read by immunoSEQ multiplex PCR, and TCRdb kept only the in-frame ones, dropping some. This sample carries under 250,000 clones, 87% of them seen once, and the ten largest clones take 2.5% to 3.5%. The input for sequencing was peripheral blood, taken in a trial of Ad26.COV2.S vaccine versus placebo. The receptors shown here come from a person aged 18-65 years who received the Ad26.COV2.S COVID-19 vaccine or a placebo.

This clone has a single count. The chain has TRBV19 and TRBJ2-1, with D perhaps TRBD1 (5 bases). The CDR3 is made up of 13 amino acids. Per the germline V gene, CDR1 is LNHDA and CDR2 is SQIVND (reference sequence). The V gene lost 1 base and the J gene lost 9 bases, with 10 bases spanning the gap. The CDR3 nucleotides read TGTGCCAGTAGTATAGGTCAAGGGGTTGAGCAGTTCTTC. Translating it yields CASSIGQGVEQFF.

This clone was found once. The CDR3 here is CASSEGGTGASPLHF. The CDR3 nucleotides read TGTGCCAGCAGTGAAGGGGGGACAGGGGCCTCACCCCTCCACTTT. This chain joins TRBV6-1 and TRBJ1-6, with TRBD1 matching 10 bases. With V trimmed by 1 base and J by 10 bases, 4 bases remained unmatched. There are 15 residues in the CDR3. Germline V gene sequence: CDR1 MNHNS, CDR2 SASEGT.

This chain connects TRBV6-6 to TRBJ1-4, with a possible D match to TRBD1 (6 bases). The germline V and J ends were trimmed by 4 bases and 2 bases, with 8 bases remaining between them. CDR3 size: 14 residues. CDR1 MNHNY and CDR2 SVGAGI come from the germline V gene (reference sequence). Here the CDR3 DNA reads TGTGCCAGCAGTTTGGGGGCCACTAATGAAAAACTGTTTTTT. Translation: CASSLGATNEKLFF.

CDR3 region: CASSRKRGDSYNEQFF. CDR3 sequence (DNA): TGCGCCAGCAGCCGGAAAAGAGGGGACTCTTACAATGAGCAGTTCTTC. The rearrangement joins TRBV4-3 to TRBJ2-1; D is possibly TRBD2 (6 bases). In germline, CDR1 is LGHNA, CDR2 YSLEER. Trimming took 4 bases from V and 4 from J, leaving 17 bases between them. The CDR3 covers 16 residues.

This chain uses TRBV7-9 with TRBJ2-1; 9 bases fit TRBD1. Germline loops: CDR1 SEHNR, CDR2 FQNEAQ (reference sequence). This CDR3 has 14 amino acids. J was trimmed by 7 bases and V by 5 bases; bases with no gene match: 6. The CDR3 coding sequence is TGTGCCAGCAGCACCGGACAGGGGCGGAATGAGCAGTTCTTC. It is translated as CASSTGQGRNEQFF.

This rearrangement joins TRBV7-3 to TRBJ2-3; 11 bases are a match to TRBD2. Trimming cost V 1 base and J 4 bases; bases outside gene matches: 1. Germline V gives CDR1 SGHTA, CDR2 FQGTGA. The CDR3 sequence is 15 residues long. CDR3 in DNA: TGTGCCAGCAGCTTAAGACTAGCGGGACCAGATACGCAGTATTTT. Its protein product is CASSLRLAGPDTQYF.

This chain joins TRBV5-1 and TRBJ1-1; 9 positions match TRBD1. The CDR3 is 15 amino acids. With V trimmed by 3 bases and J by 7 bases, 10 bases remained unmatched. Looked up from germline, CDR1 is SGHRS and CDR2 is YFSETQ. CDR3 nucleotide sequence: TGCGCCAGCAGCTCAAAAGGGACAGGGATTGGTGAAGCTTTCTTT. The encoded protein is CASSSKGTGIGEAFF.

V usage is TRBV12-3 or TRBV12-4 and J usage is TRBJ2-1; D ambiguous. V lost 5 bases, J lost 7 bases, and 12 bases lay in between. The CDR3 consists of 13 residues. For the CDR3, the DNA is TGTGCCAGCAGTCCACCGGGTGGGAATGAGCAGTTCTTC. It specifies CASSPPGGNEQFF.

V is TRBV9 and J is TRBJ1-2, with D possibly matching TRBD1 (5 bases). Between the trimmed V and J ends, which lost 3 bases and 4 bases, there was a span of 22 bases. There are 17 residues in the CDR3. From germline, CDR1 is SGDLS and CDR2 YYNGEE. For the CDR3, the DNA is TGTGCCAGCAGCGCCGCTGCCGGTGGGGGAGCGATCTATGGCTACACCTTC. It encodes CASSAAAGGGAIYGYTF.

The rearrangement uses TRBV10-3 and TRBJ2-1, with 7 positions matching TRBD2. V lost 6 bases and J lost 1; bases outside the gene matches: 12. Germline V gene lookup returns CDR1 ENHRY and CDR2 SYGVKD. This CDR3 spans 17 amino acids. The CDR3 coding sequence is TGTGCCATCAGCGTCTCACCTGTGGGACTATCCTACAATGAGCAGTTCTTC. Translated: CAISVSPVGLSYNEQFF.

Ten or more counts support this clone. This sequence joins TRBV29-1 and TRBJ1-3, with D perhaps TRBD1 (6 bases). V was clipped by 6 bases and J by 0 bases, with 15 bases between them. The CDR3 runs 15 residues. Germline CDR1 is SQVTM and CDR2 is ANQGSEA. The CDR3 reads CSVVRDNNSGNTIYF. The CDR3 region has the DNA TGCAGCGTGGTCCGGGACAATAACTCTGGAAACACCATATATTTT.

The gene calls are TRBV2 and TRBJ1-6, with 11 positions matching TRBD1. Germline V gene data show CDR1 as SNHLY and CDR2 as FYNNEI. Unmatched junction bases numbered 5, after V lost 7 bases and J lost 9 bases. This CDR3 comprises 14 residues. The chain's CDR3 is CASTFGQGASPLHF. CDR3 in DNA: TGTGCCAGCACCTTCGGACAGGGGGCTTCACCCCTCCACTTT.

CDR3 nucleotide sequence: TGTGCCTGGTCCCTAGGGGGACTAGCTACCGGGGAGCTGTTTTTT. Protein sequence: CAWSLGGLATGELFF. This chain uses TRBV30 with TRBJ2-2; 9 bases map to TRBD2. Trimming at V came to 5 bases and at J to 5 bases, leaving 9 bases not matched to a gene. This CDR3 is built from 15 residues. Germline CDR1 reads GTSNPN; CDR2 reads SVGIG (reference sequence).

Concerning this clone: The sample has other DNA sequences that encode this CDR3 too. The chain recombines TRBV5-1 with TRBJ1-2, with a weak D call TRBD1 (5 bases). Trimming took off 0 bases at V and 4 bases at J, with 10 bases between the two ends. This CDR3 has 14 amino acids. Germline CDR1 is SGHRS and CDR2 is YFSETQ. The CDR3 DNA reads TGCGCCAGCAGCTTGGGGCAGGGAGCCTATGGCTACACCTTC. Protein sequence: CASSLGQGAYGYTF.

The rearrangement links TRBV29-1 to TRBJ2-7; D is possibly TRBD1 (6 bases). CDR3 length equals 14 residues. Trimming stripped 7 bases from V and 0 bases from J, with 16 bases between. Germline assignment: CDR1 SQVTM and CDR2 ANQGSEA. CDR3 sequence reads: CSDNRAFSSYEQYF. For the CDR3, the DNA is TGCAGCGACAACAGGGCTTTTAGCTCCTACGAGCAGTACTTC.

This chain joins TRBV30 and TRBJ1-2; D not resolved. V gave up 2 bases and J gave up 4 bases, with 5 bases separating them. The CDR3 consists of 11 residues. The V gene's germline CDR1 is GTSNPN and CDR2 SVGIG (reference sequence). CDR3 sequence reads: CAWSRIYGYTF. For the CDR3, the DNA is TGTGCCTGGAGTCGGATCTATGGCTACACCTTC.

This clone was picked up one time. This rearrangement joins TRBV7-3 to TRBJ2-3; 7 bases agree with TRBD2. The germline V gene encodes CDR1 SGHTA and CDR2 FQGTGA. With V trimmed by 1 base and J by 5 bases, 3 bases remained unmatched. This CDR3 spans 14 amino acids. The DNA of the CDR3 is TGTGCCAGCAGCTTAAACCCGGGGGGAGATACGCAGTATTTT. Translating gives CASSLNPGGDTQYF.

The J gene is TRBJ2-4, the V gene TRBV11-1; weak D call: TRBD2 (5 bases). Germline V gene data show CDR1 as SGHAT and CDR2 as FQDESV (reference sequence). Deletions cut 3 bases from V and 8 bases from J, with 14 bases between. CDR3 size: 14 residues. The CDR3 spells CASSFRPLGDIQYF. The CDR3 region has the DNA TGTGCCAGCAGCTTCCGCCCCCTCGGGGACATTCAGTACTTC.